These 26 T cell receptor beta chains share one sample of origin, sequenced in a study of identical twins (dated by TCRdb to between 2015 and 2016). Libraries came from 5' RACE. Instrument used: Illumina HiSeq 2000. The raw public data were reprocessed by TCRdb itself: fastp quality trimming at Q25, MiXCR clonotype calling, in-frame beta chains only. Rows are unified per CDR3 protein, each entry keeping the most common DNA and genes. The sample table contains about 790,000 distinct CDR3 sequences; only one count was recorded for roughly 18% of them. Around 13% of the sample is in the top ten clones. These data were also reused for a study on T cells expressing NK-cell markers.

Sequenced input: PBMCs. The receptor set was obtained from a woman between 18 and 30 years old in good health.

The chain has TRBV12-3 or TRBV12-4 and TRBJ1-5; 7 positions agree with TRBD1. Trimming removed 6 bases from V and 4 bases from J; junction bases left unmatched: 6. The CDR3 consists of 14 residues. CDR3 coding DNA: TGTGCCAGCAGCTCGGGACAGCAAAATCAGCCCCAGCATTTT. Protein: CASSSGQQNQPQHF.

V gene TRBV12-3 or TRBV12-4 combines with J gene TRBJ1-5; possibly TRBD1 for D (5 bases). The CDR3 extends over 15 amino acids. V was cut by 3 bases and J by 0 bases, with 9 bases left in between. The CDR3 loop is CASSLGGNSNQPQHF. The CDR3 region has the DNA TGTGCCAGCAGTTTGGGGGGGAATAGCAATCAGCCCCAGCATTTT.

This clonotype was seen many times. The chain links TRBV10-3 to TRBJ2-5; D perhaps matches TRBD1 (5 bases). The CDR3 has 12 amino acids. V was cut by 6 bases and J by 4 bases, with 9 bases left in between. Germline V gene data show CDR1 as ENHRY and CDR2 as SYGVKD. The CDR3 reads CAISLGAETQYF. The CDR3 DNA follows: TGTGCCATCAGCCTAGGGGCAGAGACCCAGTACTTC.

The chain has TRBV7-9 and TRBJ2-7; 9 bases are a match to TRBD2. J was trimmed by 0 bases and V by 6 bases; bases with no gene match: 6. CDR3 length equals 15 residues. The germline V gene has CDR1 SEHNR and CDR2 FQNEAQ (reference sequence). The CDR3 here is CASSSTSGISYEQYF. The DNA of the CDR3 is TGTGCCAGCAGTTCGACTAGCGGCATCTCCTACGAGCAGTACTTC.

The gene calls are TRBV10-3 and TRBJ1-1; D uncertain. The CDR3 is 11 residues long. Trimming took off 6 bases at V and 7 bases at J, with 9 bases between the two ends. Germline V gene sequence: CDR1 ENHRY, CDR2 SYGVKD. CDR3 in amino acids: CAIREGFEAFF. CDR3 nucleotide sequence: TGTGCCATCAGAGAGGGTTTTGAAGCTTTCTTT.

This chain links TRBV2 with TRBJ1-2; TRBD1 aligns across 8 bases. After removal of 11 bases from V and 8 bases from J, the junction contained 10 bases not matched to a gene. This CDR3 has 12 amino acids. The germline CDR1 and CDR2 sequences are SNHLY and FYNNEI. CDR3 DNA: TGTGCCTCCACCGGACAGGGCCACGGCTACACCTTC. It yields the protein CASTGQGHGYTF.

V usage is TRBV12-3 or TRBV12-4 and J usage is TRBJ1-6; no clear D gene. The CDR3 length is 13 residues. V was trimmed by 6 bases and J by 5 bases, leaving 8 bases between them. The chain's CDR3 is CASSLLHNSPLHF. CDR3 DNA: TGTGCCAGCAGCCTACTCCATAATTCACCCCTCCACTTT.

This rearrangement joins TRBV12-3 or TRBV12-4 to TRBJ1-2; no clear D. The CDR3 totals 13 residues. Trimming removed 3 bases at V and 4 bases at J, with 9 bases between. Written as DNA, the CDR3 is TGTGCCAGCAGTTTGGCTGGTATCTATGGCTACACCTTC. As protein: CASSLAGIYGYTF.

J is TRBJ2-1 and V is TRBV29-1; 7 bases line up with TRBD1. This CDR3 comprises 16 residues. V lost 7 bases to trimming and J lost 0 bases; unmatched junction nucleotides: 12. Germline V CDR1 and CDR2: SQVTM, ANQGSEA. CDR3 DNA sequence: TGCAGCGCCCTATCCTTGACAGGGATCTCCTACAATGAGCAGTTCTTC. Encoded protein: CSALSLTGISYNEQFF.

The chain uses TRBV12-3 or TRBV12-4 and TRBJ2-1; TRBD2 is a possible D gene (6 bases). This CDR3 is 14 amino acids long. Trimming cost V 3 bases and J 8 bases, with 14 bases left between them. This CDR3 reads CASSFAGPQDEQFF. Written as DNA, the CDR3 is TGTGCCAGCAGTTTCGCGGGGCCGCAGGATGAGCAGTTCTTC.

This sequence joins TRBV12-3 or TRBV12-4 and TRBJ2-7; 9 bases agree with TRBD2. Trimming at V came to 6 bases and at J to 2 bases, leaving 8 bases not matched to a gene. The CDR3 is made up of 15 amino acids. The CDR3 sequence is CASSEGLANTYEQYF. The CDR3 DNA sequence: TGTGCCAGCAGCGAAGGACTAGCGAATACCTACGAGCAGTACTTC.

This rearrangement joins TRBV5-1 to TRBJ2-1; 7 bases fit TRBD2. The CDR3 extends over 13 amino acids. Trimming at V came to 9 bases and at J to 5 bases, leaving 8 bases not matched to a gene. CDR1 is SGHRS and CDR2 is YFSETQ in the germline V gene. The chain's CDR3 is CATRGGVDNEQFF. The CDR3 DNA reads TGCGCCACCCGTGGGGGGGTCGACAATGAGCAGTTCTTC.

The table lists this clonotype with a few counts. The chain couples TRBV3-1 to TRBJ2-3; D may be TRBD2 (6 bases). V was cut by 4 bases and J by 0 bases, with 14 bases left in between. Germline V gene data show CDR1 as LGHDT and CDR2 as YNNKEL (reference sequence). The length of the CDR3 is 16 residues. The CDR3 reads CASSPGLRRSTDTQYF. CDR3 nucleotide sequence: TGTGCCAGCAGCCCGGGACTCCGACGAAGCACAGATACGCAGTATTTT.

This clonotype was seen a few times. The rearrangement joins TRBV6-9 to TRBJ1-1, with D unresolved. The CDR3 totals 11 residues. CDR1 and CDR2 (germline): MNHGY, SVAAGI. V was cut by 2 bases and J by 11 bases, with 9 bases left in between. The CDR3, as DNA: TGTGCCAGCAGTTATGTGGAGCGCGCTTTCTTT. It codes for CASSYVERAFF.

This sequence joins TRBV12-3 or TRBV12-4 and TRBJ2-5; D gene unclear. The CDR3 runs 14 residues. Trimming left V 6 bases short and J 5 bases short, with 16 bases between. The CDR3 nucleotides read TGTGCCAGCAGCTCCTCCTTGGGTGGCGAGACCCAGTACTTC. Translated, it gives CASSSSLGGETQYF.

In this sample, this clonotype turned up a few times. This chain joins TRBV25-1 and TRBJ2-7, with no clear D. Germline V gene lookup returns CDR1 MGHDK and CDR2 SYGVNS. The V end lost 1 base, the J end lost 2 bases, and 12 bases lay between the germline ends. The CDR3 consists of 15 residues. The CDR3 region is CASSEFLKGTYEQYF. The CDR3 nucleotides are TGTGCCAGCAGTGAATTTCTGAAAGGGACCTACGAGCAGTACTTC.

In this sample, this clonotype turned up many times. The chain employs TRBV7-9 and TRBJ2-3, with D perhaps given as TRBD1 or TRBD2 (5 bases each). The V gene lost 6 bases and the J gene lost 2 bases, with 15 bases spanning the gap. Germline V gene data show CDR1 as SEHNR and CDR2 as FQNEAQ (reference sequence). The CDR3 has 15 amino acids. The CDR3 region has the DNA TGTGCCAGCAGTCCCCCCGGGACGACCACAGATACGCAGTATTTT. Amino acids: CASSPPGTTTDTQYF.

This clonotype was seen a handful of times. The chain combines TRBV20-1 with TRBJ1-4, with D perhaps TRBD1 (6 bases). CDR1 DFQATT and CDR2 SNEGSKA come from the germline V gene (reference sequence). CDR3 length: 12 amino acids. The V end was cut by 5 bases, the J end by 8 bases, with 12 bases between. CDR3 DNA: TGCAGTGCTGCCAGGGGAGGAGAAAAACTGTTTTTT. Its translation: CSAARGGEKLFF.

J is TRBJ1-2 and V is TRBV10-3; D is uncertain. From germline, CDR1 is ENHRY and CDR2 SYGVKD. The CDR3 runs 12 residues. Trimming took 2 bases from V and 3 from J, leaving 4 bases between them. Written as DNA, the CDR3 is TGTGCCATCAGTGAGGCTTACTATGGCTACACCTTC. Encoded protein: CAISEAYYGYTF.

The gene calls are TRBV20-1 and TRBJ1-1; D not resolved. Trimming removed 4 bases at V and 4 bases at J, with 7 bases between. Germline V gene sequence: CDR1 DFQATT, CDR2 SNEGSKA (reference sequence). This CDR3 has 11 residues. CDR3 sequence: CSANRVTEAFF. The CDR3 nucleotides read TGCAGTGCTAATAGGGTCACTGAAGCTTTCTTT.

This clonotype has more than one count but fewer than ten. The rearrangement links TRBV20-1 to TRBJ1-3; a weak D match, TRBD1 (6 bases). This CDR3 comprises 13 residues. Germline V gene sequence: CDR1 DFQATT, CDR2 SNEGSKA (reference sequence). The V end lost 2 bases, the J end lost 8 bases, and 13 bases lay between the germline ends. As DNA, the CDR3 is TGCAGTGCTAGATGGGGGGCCGGGCACACCATATATTTT. Protein: CSARWGAGHTIYF.

The chain is built from TRBV15 and TRBJ2-7; 11 nucleotides line up with TRBD2. The junction had 12 bases not matched to a gene; V was cut back by 5 bases and J by 9 bases. The CDR3 has 15 residues. Germline V gene data show CDR1 as LNHNV and CDR2 as YYDKDF (reference sequence). For the CDR3, the DNA is TGTGCCACCAGCCGCGGGGAGCTAGCGGGGGGTCGGCAGTACTTC. This encodes CATSRGELAGGRQYF.

The rearrangement joins TRBV5-6 to TRBJ1-1; D uncertain. Germline V gene data show CDR1 as SGHDT and CDR2 as YYEEEE. This CDR3 region has 12 residues. V was shortened by 1 base and J by 7 bases, with 8 bases between the two germline ends. This CDR3 is CASSLSGFEAFF. The CDR3 DNA reads TGTGCCAGCAGCTTGTCCGGGTTTGAAGCTTTCTTT. The whole variable domain, filled in from reference TRBV5-6 and TRBJ1-1, reads DAGVTQSPTHLIKTRGQQVTLRCSPKSGHDTVSWYQQALGQGPQFIFQYYEEEERQRGNFPDRFSGHQFPNYSSELNVNALLLGDSALYLCASSLSGFEAFFGQGTRLTVV.

The CDR3 loop reads CASRETGTVSTGELFF. As DNA, the CDR3 is TGTGCCAGCAGGGAGACCGGGACGGTCTCGACCGGGGAGCTGTTTTTT. The chain combines TRBV6-4 with TRBJ2-2, with D perhaps given as TRBD1 or TRBD2 (5 bases each). In germline, CDR1 is MRHNA, CDR2 SNTAGT. Trimming shortened V by 6 bases and J by 5 bases, and 19 bases separated the two germline ends. CDR3 length equals 16 residues.

On this clonotype: Compared with germline, one end of the junction differs, possibly owing to a read error. This rearrangement joins TRBV5-7 to TRBJ2-1; TRBD2 matches 11 bases. TRBV5-7 qualifies as an ORF whose function is uncertain. This CDR3 contains 14 residues. CDR3 DNA sequence: TGTGCCATCAGCCTCGGGCTAGCGGGGGGAGAGCAGTTCTTC. It yields the protein CAISLGLAGGEQFF.

This clonotype was counted a few times. The chain combines TRBV6-1 with TRBJ1-4; 7 nucleotides align to TRBD1. The germline CDR1 and CDR2 sequences are MNHNS and SASEGT. Germline trimming cut 8 bases from V and 4 bases from J; bases unmatched to any gene: 4. The CDR3 covers 13 residues. The CDR3 DNA sequence: TGTGCCAGCCGGACAGGAGATAATGAAAAACTGTTTTTT. This encodes CASRTGDNEKLFF.